This T cell receptor (beta chain) came from a study of graft-versus-host responses after intestinal transplantation. Turning to this clone: No antigen is known for it.

Produced via immunoSEQ multiplex PCR; TCRdb's table is partial and in-frame only. The top ten clones hold around 2.5% of a sample with about 48,000 clones, around 90% of them seen once. Looked up from germline, CDR1 is LNHDA and CDR2 is SQIVND (reference sequence). The J segment lost 2 bases and the V segment lost 5 bases, leaving 7 bases of the junction unmatched. There are 15 residues in the CDR3. This sequence joins TRBV19 and TRBJ2-5; 8 nucleotides align to TRBD1. The sequenced sample was unstimulated CD4+ T cells sorted from spleen or lymph node cells, obtained before transplant. This clonotype was sampled from a human donor who was the organ donor for an intestinal transplant. CDR3 loop: CASSSPGGWQETQYF. DNA of the CDR3: TGTGCCAGTAGTTCCCCAGGGGGCTGGCAAGAGACCCAGTACTTC.